The T cell receptor (beta chain) described here comes from a study of blood T cell repertoires in COVID-19. Overall study context: Material from acute and convalescent COVID-19 was sourced from the United States, Italy and Spain. PBMCs, B-cell-depleted T cells, or T cells were the source of the cDNA or gDNA that made up the material.

The V gene lost 4 bases and the J gene lost 7 bases, with 14 bases spanning the gap. The CDR3 runs to 14 residues. Germline V gives CDR1 SNHLY, CDR2 FYNNEI. Original data processing: Amplification from reference gene primers served as the basis for estimated nucleated cell counts. The assay was immunoSEQ multiplex PCR, and TCRdb's table has in-frame clones only and misses some. V, J and clone size are those of that table, while D and trimming were read from the DNA. The sample holds some 150,000 clones, roughly 86% seen once. Sequenced material: peripheral blood. The chain employs TRBV2 and TRBJ2-1, with D tentatively TRBD1 (5 bases). The clonotype originates from a woman between 50 and 59 years old with acute or convalescent COVID-19. The CDR3 here is CASSVEPGSNEQFF. The CDR3 region has the DNA TGTGCCAGCAGTGTAGAACCAGGGTCGAATGAGCAGTTCTTC.